The entry that follows covers one TCR beta chain sequence. These data are taken from a study of cytomegalovirus exposure and HLA in healthy donors. The CDR3 loop spans 15 amino acids. CDR1 and CDR2 from the germline V gene are MNHNS and SASEGT. The V gene lost 4 bases and the J gene lost 2 bases, with 12 bases spanning the gap. Using immunoSEQ multiplex PCR, the repertoire was profiled, and TCRdb retains in-frame clones only, with some absent. The sample has some 130,000 clones, about 80% seen once. This clonotype was obtained from a man under 40 in good health and CMV-seropositive. The V gene is TRBV6-1, the J gene TRBJ1-5; no definite D call. The material sequenced was PBMCs. The DNA for the CDR3 is TGTGCCAGCAGTGGGGCGGGGATAGGCAATCAGCCCCAGCATTTT. It codes for CASSGAGIGNQPQHF.